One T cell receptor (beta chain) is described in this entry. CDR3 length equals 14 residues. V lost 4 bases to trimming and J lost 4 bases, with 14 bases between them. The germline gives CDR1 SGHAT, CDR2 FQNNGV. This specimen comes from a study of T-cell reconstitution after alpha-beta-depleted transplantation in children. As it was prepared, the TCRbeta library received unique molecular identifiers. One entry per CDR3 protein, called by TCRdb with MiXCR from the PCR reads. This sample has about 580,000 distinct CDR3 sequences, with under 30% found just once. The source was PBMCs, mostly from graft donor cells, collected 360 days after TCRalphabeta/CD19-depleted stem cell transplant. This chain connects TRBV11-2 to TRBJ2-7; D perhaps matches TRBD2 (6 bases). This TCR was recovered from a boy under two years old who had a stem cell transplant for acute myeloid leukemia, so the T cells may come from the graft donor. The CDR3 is CASSSPKEGYEQYV. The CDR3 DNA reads TGTGCCAGCAGCTCGCCGAAGGAGGGTTACGAGCAGTACGTC.